This T cell receptor beta chain is drawn from a study of cytomegalovirus exposure and HLA in healthy donors. Study-wide findings and caveats: There were several of the most significant clusters that appeared linked to common viral pathogens in a later analysis.

The PCR contained 60 Vbeta and 13 Jbeta primers. The data were produced by immunoSEQ multiplex PCR, yet TCRdb's version contains in-frame clones alone and is incomplete. The sample includes some 180,000 clones, about 77% of them seen just once. With regard to this clone: As yet, its antigen is unknown.

The CDR3 covers 13 residues. Germline V gene data show CDR1 as SGHTA and CDR2 as FQGTGA. Between the trimmed V and J ends, which lost 3 bases and 5 bases, there was a span of 10 bases. The sample comprised PBMCs. J is TRBJ1-1 and V is TRBV7-3; D is uncertain. The sequence was obtained from a woman in her twenties or thirties in good health and CMV-seropositive. CDR3 residues: CASSLQANTEAFF. The CDR3 DNA reads TGTGCCAGCAGCTTGCAGGCCAATACTGAAGCTTTCTTT.